What follows is one T cell receptor (beta chain) and its context. V lost 5 bases and J 4 bases, leaving 19 bases between the germline ends. The CDR3 is 16 amino acids. Germline V gives CDR1 SGHVS, CDR2 FQNEAQ. This sample was taken from a study of blood T cell repertoires in COVID-19. Study-level background: Both acute and convalescent COVID-19 samples were obtained from the United States, Italy and Spain. Nucleic acid was either cDNA or gDNA, and it came from T cells, B-cell-depleted T cells, or PBMCs.

The data were produced by immunoSEQ multiplex PCR, yet TCRdb's version contains in-frame clones alone and is incomplete. The sample contains a few hundred thousand clones, about 80% of which appear only once. Participants' own reports of clinical history determined their cohort assignment. V is TRBV7-8 and J is TRBJ2-3, with TRBD2 as a possible D gene (6 bases). The source material was PBMCs or T cells enriched from blood (not recorded which). This TCR was recovered from a man aged 50 to 60 who had recovered from COVID-19. This CDR3 is CASSPPRRRDPDTQYF. CDR3 nucleotides: TGTGCCAGCAGCCCCCCTAGAAGGAGGGACCCAGATACGCAGTATTTT.